A selection of T cell receptor beta chains follows, all from one sample in a study of early T cells in non-severe SARS-CoV-2 infection. TCRdb reanalysed the 5' RACE reads using MiXCR and keeps one entry per CDR3 protein. In the table there are about 80,000 distinct CDR3 sequences, over 9.5% of which are singletons. The material sequenced was whole blood. The source of these receptors is an adult who was a healthcare worker with PCR-confirmed SARS-CoV-2 infection or an uninfected control (not recorded which). Both conserved end residues are part of each CDR3. Fields, in order: D gene, V gene, clone size, J gene, CDR3 DNA, CDR3 protein. The D gene is left open where the match is weak. Size is stated for part of the rows, as once, few or many counts, or as a class when the clone is expanded.

TRBD2	TRBV29-1	few	TRBJ2-2	TGCAGCGTTTGGACTAGCGGAGCCGCCGGGGAGCTGTTTTTT	CSVWTSGAAGELFF
.	TRBV6-1	.	TRBJ2-1	TGTGCCGCCCGTCGGGCGTCCTACAATGAGCAGTTCTTC	CAARRASYNEQFF
.	TRBV29-1	few	TRBJ2-3	TGCAGCGTTGATACAGCGGCCACAGATACGCAGTATTTT	CSVDTAATDTQYF
.	TRBV3-1	many	TRBJ2-7	TGTGCCAGCAGCCAGAGTACTAGAAACGAGCAGTACTTC	CASSQSTRNEQYF
.	TRBV29-1	few	TRBJ1-2	TGCAGCGTTGAAGATCTCCCGGGTGGCTACACCTTC	CSVEDLPGGYTF
.	TRBV3-1	many	TRBJ1-3	TGTGCCAGCAGCCAACAGGGATCTGGAAACACCATATATTTT	CASSQQGSGNTIYF
TRBD1	TRBV7-8	few	TRBJ2-7	TGTGCCAGCAGCCTAAATTCCGGGACAGGGTTAGCCTACGAGCAGTACTTC	CASSLNSGTGLAYEQYF
.	TRBV18	many	TRBJ2-2	TGTGCCAGCTCACCAATTGGGACCGGGGAGCTGTTTTTT	CASSPIGTGELFF
.	TRBV7-9	.	TRBJ2-5	TGTGCCAGCAGCTTTAGGGATATCCAAGAGACCCAGTACTTC	CASSFRDIQETQYF
TRBD2	TRBV18	.	TRBJ2-2	TGTGCCAGCTCCCTTCGGGGGGACACCGGGGAGCTGTTTTTT	CASSLRGDTGELFF
TRBD1	TRBV29-1	.	TRBJ2-5	TGCAGCGTTGAAAAGGGGGCTACGGAGACCCAGTACTTC	CSVEKGATETQYF
TRBD2	TRBV28	many	TRBJ2-1	TGTGCCAGCAGGGAGCGGGAGGAGTACAATGAGCAGTTCTTC	CASREREEYNEQFF
TRBD1	TRBV24-1	.	TRBJ2-2	TGTGCCACCAGTGACTCTCGACAGGGGGCCGCCGGGGAGCTGTTTTTT	CATSDSRQGAAGELFF
.	TRBV20-1	few	TRBJ2-3	TGCAGTGCTAGCCCGACAGATACGCAGTATTTT	CSASPTDTQYF
.	TRBV21-1	.	TRBJ2-1	TGTGCCTTCCTAGCGAACAATGAGCAGTTCTTC	CAFLANNEQFF
.	TRBV29-1	few	TRBJ1-2	TGCAGCGTGGGGACACCCAGAAGTGGCTACACCTTC	CSVGTPRSGYTF
TRBD2	TRBV6-2/TRBV6-3	few	TRBJ2-2	TGTGCCAGCAGCGCCAGATCGGTACTAGCGGGAGGTGGCACCGGGGAGCTGTTTTTT	CASSARSVLAGGGTGELFF
TRBD1	TRBV6-1	few	TRBJ1-2	TGTGCCAGCAGCTTCGGGACAGCGAGGTATGGCTACACCTTC	CASSFGTARYGYTF
.	TRBV7-2	few	TRBJ1-1	TGTGCCAGCAGCCCCTGGGGGCAGGACACTGAAGCTTTCTTT	CASSPWGQDTEAFF